This TCR beta chain was captured in a study of CD8 T cells in Susac syndrome. General study findings and limits: The study's TCR sequencing and HLA analysis covered a relatively small number of individuals, and the study acknowledged this.

Reverse transcription of about 0.45 to 1 ug RNA was performed with random hexamers. Multiplex PCR with immunoSEQ amplified the TCR beta CDR3 across 54 Vbeta and 13 Jbeta. MiXCR, applied by TCRdb to the immunoSEQ multiplex PCR reads, yields one record per CDR3 protein. The sample lists roughly 150,000 distinct CDR3 sequences, roughly 94% occurring once. Notes on this clonotype: Antigen: not known.

The CDR3 length is 13 residues. Germline V CDR1 and CDR2: MDHEN, SYDVKM. The germline V and J ends were trimmed by 2 bases and 8 bases, with 12 bases remaining between them. TCR beta sequencing was performed on blood CD8+ and CD4+ T cells. Isolation of CD8+ and CD4+ T cells was performed negatively, whereas enrichment of TEMRA cells was done by FACS. The source is a human donor with multiple sclerosis. The sequenced material came from CD4+ T cells from PBMCs. The gene calls are TRBV28 and TRBJ1-2; unclear D gene. The CDR3 here is CASSLARPWGYTF. CDR3 nucleotide sequence: TGTGCCAGCAGTTTAGCCCGGCCGTGGGGCTACACCTTC.